This T cell receptor beta chain was observed in a study of shared clonotypes between healthy human individuals. In germline, CDR1 is SEHNR, CDR2 FQNEAQ (reference sequence). This CDR3 is built from 13 residues. Between the trimmed V and J ends, which lost 4 bases and 5 bases, there was a span of 11 bases. Cells designated naive CD8 were CD45RO-negative and were positively selected for CCR7, with terminally differentiated effector memory CD45RA+ cells excluded. Study-wide points: Owing to a small donor count, the genetic and exposure-history diversity represented was limited.

Using immunoSEQ multiplex PCR, the repertoire was profiled, and TCRdb retains in-frame clones only, with some absent. The sample records around 2.1 million clones, about 93% being singletons. Comment on this clone: Its target is unknown.

The chain employs TRBV7-9 and TRBJ1-2; no clear D. Input material: naive CD8+ T cells from PBMCs. This clonotype was sampled from a young man in good health. Some clones in this sample may be carry-over from other donors' samples. The CDR3 reads CASSSSIGYGYTF. CDR3 coding DNA: TGTGCCAGCAGCTCCTCCATCGGATATGGCTACACCTTC. Complete variable domain (other parts from reference TRBV7-9 and TRBJ1-2): DTGVSQNPRHKITKRGQNVTFRCDPISEHNRLYWYRQTLGQGPEFLTYFQNEAQLEKSRLLSDRFSAERPKGSFSTLEIQRTEQGDSAMYLCASSSSIGYGYTFGSGTRLTVV.